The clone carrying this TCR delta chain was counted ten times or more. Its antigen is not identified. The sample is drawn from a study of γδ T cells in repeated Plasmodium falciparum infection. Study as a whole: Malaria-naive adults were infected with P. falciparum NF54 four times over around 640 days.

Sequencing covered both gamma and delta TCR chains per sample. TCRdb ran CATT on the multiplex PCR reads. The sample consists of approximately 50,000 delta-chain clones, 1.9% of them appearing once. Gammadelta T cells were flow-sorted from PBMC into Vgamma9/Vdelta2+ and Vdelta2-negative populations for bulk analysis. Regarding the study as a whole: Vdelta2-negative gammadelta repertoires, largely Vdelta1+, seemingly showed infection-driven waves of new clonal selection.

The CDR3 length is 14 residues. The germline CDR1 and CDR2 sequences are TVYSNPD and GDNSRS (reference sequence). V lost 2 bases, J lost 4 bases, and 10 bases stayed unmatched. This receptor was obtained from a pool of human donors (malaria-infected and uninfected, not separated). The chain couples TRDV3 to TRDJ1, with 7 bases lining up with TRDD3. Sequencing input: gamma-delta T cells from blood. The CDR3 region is CAFGIWGVFDKLIF. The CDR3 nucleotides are TGTGCCTTTGGTATCTGGGGGGTTTTCGATAAACTCATCTTT.